Shown below are 5 T cell receptor beta chains from a single sample sequenced in a study of early T cells in non-severe SARS-CoV-2 infection. MiXCR was run by TCRdb on the 5' RACE reads, yielding one entry per CDR3 protein. The sample contains roughly 50,000 distinct CDR3 sequences, roughly 8.8% of which appear only once. Sequencing used whole blood. These receptors originate from an adult who was a healthcare worker with PCR-confirmed SARS-CoV-2 infection or an uninfected control (not recorded which).

The chain combines TRBV12-3 or TRBV12-4 with TRBJ1-4, with 11 bases matching TRBD1. CDR3 length: 15 amino acids. Trimming cost V 6 bases and J 6 bases; bases outside gene matches: 6. CDR3 sequence: CASSLGQGADEKLFF. The CDR3 DNA is TGTGCCAGCAGCCTCGGACAGGGGGCTGATGAAAAACTGTTTTTT.

On this clonotype itself: A much bigger clone sits one base away, suggesting this may be a read error. The conserved phenylalanine or tryptophan normally closing the CDR3 is absent here, so this likely arose from a read error. This chain joins TRBV7-6 and TRBJ2-1, with 9 bases lining up with TRBD2. The CDR3 consists of 15 residues. With 5 bases clipped from V and 9 bases from J, the junction kept 11 bases outside the gene matches. Germline values: CDR1 SGHVS, CDR2 FNYEAQ. The CDR3 spells CASSALTGLASEQFS. In DNA, the CDR3 is TGTGCCAGCAGCGCGCTGACGGGACTAGCCAGTGAGCAGTTCTCC.

This clonotype has more than one count but fewer than ten. V usage is TRBV4-3 and J usage is TRBJ2-1; D gene ambiguous. The CDR3 length is 13 residues. The V and J ends lost 4 bases and 5 bases respectively, with 9 bases between them. Germline V lookup: CDR1 LGHNA, CDR2 YSLEER. The chain's CDR3 is CASSLFSNNEQFF. CDR3 sequence (DNA): TGCGCCAGCAGCCTCTTTTCGAACAATGAGCAGTTCTTC.

This clonotype occurred a few times. The rearrangement links TRBV6-5 to TRBJ1-2; no definite D call. Germline V gene sequence: CDR1 MNHEY, CDR2 SVGAGI. The germline V and J ends were trimmed by 0 bases and 0 bases, with 8 bases remaining between them. CDR3 size: 15 residues. The CDR3 coding sequence is TGTGCCAGCAGTTACTCCCAGCAGACTAACTATGGCTACACCTTC. Protein sequence: CASSYSQQTNYGYTF.

The chain has TRBV4-2 and TRBJ1-1, with D unresolved. V lost 4 bases to trimming and J lost 7 bases, with 13 bases between them. Per the germline V gene, CDR1 is LGHNA and CDR2 is YNFKEQ. This CDR3 spans 13 amino acids. CDR3 residues: CASSPLDRGEAFF. CDR3 DNA: TGTGCCAGCAGCCCACTCGATCGAGGTGAAGCTTTCTTT.